This T cell receptor (beta chain) was obtained from a study of spatial heterogeneity in lung cancer. Notes on the study in general: Ubiquitous expanded tumor TCRs were observed in blood more at resection than follow-up.

Time point indicated: sample taken at primary tumor resection. The germline V gene has CDR1 SGHVS and CDR2 FNYEAQ. The ends lost 5 bases at V and 2 bases at J; junction bases unmatched: 2. This CDR3 has 13 amino acids. TCRdb re-called the 5' RACE reads through MiXCR, storing one row per CDR3 protein. The data hold tens of thousands of distinct CDR3 sequences, with 10% to 15% observed a single time. This clonotype was observed a few times. Its antigen remains unidentified. The gene calls are TRBV7-6 and TRBJ1-2; 7 nucleotides line up with TRBD1. Specimen: PBMCs, collected at surgery. The receptor was isolated from a male donor with early-stage non-small cell lung cancer. This CDR3 reads CASSPQGNYGYTF. The CDR3 bases are TGTGCCAGCAGCCCACAGGGGAACTATGGCTACACCTTC.